Listed below are T cell receptor beta chains from one sample, sequenced in a study of cytomegalovirus exposure and HLA in healthy donors. The protocol was immunoSEQ multiplex PCR, while the TCRdb copy is restricted to in-frame clones and leaves out a portion. The sample shows about 82,000 clones, 70% to 80% of them seen only once. Sequencing was performed on PBMCs. The receptors derive from a human donor in good health. Both conserved end residues are part of each CDR3. Each record gives: D gene, V gene, clone size, J gene, CDR3 protein, CDR3 DNA. D genes are given only for firm matches. Clone size is shown for a subset of rows, as once, few, many or a class of expanded clone.

D gene: TRBD1; V gene: TRBV6-5; clone size: few; J gene: TRBJ1-6; CDR3 protein: CASSYSTGGGNSPLHF; CDR3 DNA: TGTGCCAGCAGTTACTCAACAGGGGGAGGTAATTCACCCCTCCACTTT
D gene: -; V gene: TRBV14; clone size: -; J gene: TRBJ1-1; CDR3 protein: CASSQRGSSTEAFF; CDR3 DNA: TGTGCCAGCAGCCAACGGGGTAGTAGCACTGAAGCTTTCTTT
D gene: -; V gene: TRBV5-1; clone size: -; J gene: TRBJ1-6; CDR3 protein: CASSLGERGSPLHF; CDR3 DNA: TGCGCCAGCAGCCTGGGTGAGAGAGGATCACCCCTCCACTTT
D gene: TRBD1; V gene: TRBV19; clone size: -; J gene: TRBJ2-1; CDR3 protein: CASSDRVGFYNEQFF; CDR3 DNA: TGTGCCAGTAGTGACAGGGTAGGATTTTACAATGAGCAGTTCTTC
D gene: -; V gene: TRBV6-6; clone size: -; J gene: TRBJ2-7; CDR3 protein: CASSYRPEDPTYEQYF; CDR3 DNA: TGTGCCAGCAGTTACCGGCCGGAGGACCCCACCTACGAGCAGTACTTC
D gene: TRBD2; V gene: TRBV10-3; clone size: -; J gene: TRBJ2-1; CDR3 protein: CAIRAGTSASNEQFF; CDR3 DNA: TGTGCCATCAGAGCCGGGACTAGCGCTAGCAATGAGCAGTTCTTC
D gene: TRBD1; V gene: TRBV7-9; clone size: -; J gene: TRBJ1-4; CDR3 protein: CASSRTGQDEKLFF; CDR3 DNA: TGTGCCAGCAGCCGGACAGGGCAGGATGAAAAACTGTTTTTT
D gene: -; V gene: TRBV19; clone size: few; J gene: TRBJ2-2; CDR3 protein: CASSIAGFTGELFF; CDR3 DNA: TGTGCCAGTAGTATCGCCGGGTTCACCGGGGAGCTGTTTTTT
D gene: -; V gene: TRBV13; clone size: -; J gene: TRBJ1-4; CDR3 protein: CASSLDPGEKLFF; CDR3 DNA: TGTGCCAGCAGCTTAGATCCGGGAGAAAAACTGTTTTTT
D gene: TRBD1; V gene: TRBV7-9; clone size: -; J gene: TRBJ1-5; CDR3 protein: CASSLGTGSNQPQHF; CDR3 DNA: TGTGCCAGCAGCTTGGGGACAGGTAGCAATCAGCCCCAGCATTTT
D gene: -; V gene: TRBV4-3; clone size: -; J gene: TRBJ2-1; CDR3 protein: CASSQEWHNEQFF; CDR3 DNA: TGCGCCAGCAGCCAAGAATGGCACAATGAGCAGTTCTTC
D gene: -; V gene: TRBV5-1; clone size: -; J gene: TRBJ1-2; CDR3 protein: CASRTSSQGSFGYTF; CDR3 DNA: TGCGCCAGCAGAACAAGTTCACAGGGTTCGTTTGGCTACACCTTC
D gene: -; V gene: TRBV9; clone size: -; J gene: TRBJ2-1; CDR3 protein: CASSVSGLGSNEQFF; CDR3 DNA: TGTGCCAGCAGCGTTAGCGGCCTCGGATCTAATGAGCAGTTCTTC
D gene: -; V gene: TRBV2; clone size: few; J gene: TRBJ1-5; CDR3 protein: CASSEQGGDQPQNF; CDR3 DNA: TGTGCCAGCAGTGAACAGGGAGGGGATCAGCCCCAGAATTTT
D gene: TRBD1; V gene: TRBV5-4; clone size: -; J gene: TRBJ2-5; CDR3 protein: CASSLGRTGGLYQETQYF; CDR3 DNA: TGTGCCAGCAGCTTGGGCCGGACAGGGGGACTTTACCAAGAGACCCAGTACTTC
D gene: -; V gene: TRBV7-9; clone size: medium-sized; J gene: TRBJ1-2; CDR3 protein: CASSPPTEVNYGYTF; CDR3 DNA: TGTGCCAGCAGCCCTCCCACAGAAGTAAACTATGGCTACACCTTC
D gene: TRBD2; V gene: TRBV15; clone size: -; J gene: TRBJ2-1; CDR3 protein: CATRGGLAGNEQFF; CDR3 DNA: TGTGCCACCAGGGGGGGACTAGCGGGAAATGAGCAGTTCTTC
D gene: TRBD1; V gene: TRBV5-1; clone size: -; J gene: TRBJ1-6; CDR3 protein: CASSFGTGDSPLHF; CDR3 DNA: TGCGCCAGCAGCTTTGGGACAGGGGATTCACCCCTCCACTTT
D gene: TRBD1; V gene: TRBV2; clone size: -; J gene: TRBJ1-4; CDR3 protein: CASSRQRTGPANEKLFF; CDR3 DNA: TGTGCCAGCAGTCGACAGAGGACAGGTCCCGCTAATGAAAAACTGTTTTTT
D gene: TRBD1; V gene: TRBV25-1; clone size: -; J gene: TRBJ2-5; CDR3 protein: CASSDLPDRDSLQETQYF; CDR3 DNA: TGTGCCAGCAGTGACCTTCCAGACCGGGACAGCCTCCAAGAGACCCAGTACTTC
D gene: TRBD1; V gene: TRBV19; clone size: -; J gene: TRBJ2-7; CDR3 protein: CASSTPSRRTGDHEQYF; CDR3 DNA: TGTGCCAGTAGTACACCATCCCGTCGGACAGGGGACCACGAGCAGTACTTC
D gene: -; V gene: TRBV18; clone size: -; J gene: TRBJ2-2; CDR3 protein: CASSPPRANTGELFF; CDR3 DNA: TGTGCCAGCTCACCACCCAGGGCGAACACCGGGGAGCTGTTTTTT
D gene: TRBD1; V gene: TRBV18; clone size: few; J gene: TRBJ1-2; CDR3 protein: CASSEGQDGGYPF; CDR3 DNA: TGTGCCAGCTCAGAAGGACAGGATGGTGGCTACCCCTTC
D gene: TRBD1; V gene: TRBV25-1; clone size: -; J gene: TRBJ1-5; CDR3 protein: CASSDPTGSQPQHF; CDR3 DNA: TGTGCCAGCAGTGACCCGACAGGGAGTCAGCCCCAGCATTTT
D gene: -; V gene: TRBV12-5; clone size: -; J gene: TRBJ1-1; CDR3 protein: CASGWQGIPNTEAFF; CDR3 DNA: TGTGCTAGTGGTTGGCAGGGAATTCCGAACACTGAAGCTTTCTTT
D gene: -; V gene: TRBV7-6; clone size: -; J gene: TRBJ2-7; CDR3 protein: CASSPQQGYEQYF; CDR3 DNA: TGTGCCAGCAGCCCGCAGCAGGGCTACGAGCAGTACTTC
D gene: -; V gene: TRBV5-6; clone size: few; J gene: TRBJ2-1; CDR3 protein: CASSADFYNEQFF; CDR3 DNA: TGTGCCAGCAGCGCGGACTTTTACAATGAGCAGTTCTTC
D gene: -; V gene: TRBV5-4; clone size: -; J gene: TRBJ2-7; CDR3 protein: CASSSGPGGEQYF; CDR3 DNA: TGTGCCAGCAGTTCTGGCCCGGGCGGGGAGCAGTACTTC
D gene: TRBD1; V gene: TRBV2; clone size: -; J gene: TRBJ2-5; CDR3 protein: CASTRQGQETQYF; CDR3 DNA: TGTGCCAGCACCCGACAGGGGCAAGAGACCCAGTACTTC
D gene: -; V gene: TRBV28; clone size: -; J gene: TRBJ1-1; CDR3 protein: CASSPSTGSGAEAFF; CDR3 DNA: TGTGCCAGCAGTCCGAGCACAGGGTCAGGCGCTGAAGCTTTCTTT
D gene: TRBD2; V gene: TRBV7-9; clone size: -; J gene: TRBJ2-7; CDR3 protein: CASSLIGRGRGVYEQYF; CDR3 DNA: TGTGCCAGCAGCTTAATCGGAAGAGGGCGGGGGGTGTACGAGCAGTACTTC
D gene: TRBD1; V gene: TRBV2; clone size: -; J gene: TRBJ1-5; CDR3 protein: CASSGDSGQPQHF; CDR3 DNA: TGTGCCAGCAGTGGGGACAGCGGGCAGCCCCAGCATTTT
D gene: TRBD1; V gene: TRBV6-6; clone size: -; J gene: TRBJ1-1; CDR3 protein: CASSRSGGRGTSEAFF; CDR3 DNA: TGTGCCAGCAGTCGTTCAGGGGGACGAGGGACAAGCGAAGCTTTCTTT
D gene: -; V gene: TRBV10-3; clone size: few; J gene: TRBJ1-4; CDR3 protein: CAISDTGGRLFF; CDR3 DNA: TGTGCCATCAGTGACACAGGTGGTCGACTGTTTTTT
D gene: TRBD1; V gene: TRBV5-4; clone size: few; J gene: TRBJ1-6; CDR3 protein: CASSLVRGTGGEESPLHF; CDR3 DNA: TGTGCCAGCAGCTTGGTACGCGGGACAGGGGGCGAAGAATCACCCCTCCACTTT
D gene: TRBD1; V gene: TRBV5-1; clone size: -; J gene: TRBJ2-4; CDR3 protein: CASSQGTGTDIQYF; CDR3 DNA: TGCGCCAGCAGCCAAGGGACAGGGACGGACATTCAGTACTTC
D gene: TRBD2; V gene: TRBV6-4; clone size: -; J gene: TRBJ2-1; CDR3 protein: CASSETSGGGYEQFF; CDR3 DNA: TGTGCCAGCAGTGAAACAAGCGGGGGGGGTTATGAGCAGTTCTTC